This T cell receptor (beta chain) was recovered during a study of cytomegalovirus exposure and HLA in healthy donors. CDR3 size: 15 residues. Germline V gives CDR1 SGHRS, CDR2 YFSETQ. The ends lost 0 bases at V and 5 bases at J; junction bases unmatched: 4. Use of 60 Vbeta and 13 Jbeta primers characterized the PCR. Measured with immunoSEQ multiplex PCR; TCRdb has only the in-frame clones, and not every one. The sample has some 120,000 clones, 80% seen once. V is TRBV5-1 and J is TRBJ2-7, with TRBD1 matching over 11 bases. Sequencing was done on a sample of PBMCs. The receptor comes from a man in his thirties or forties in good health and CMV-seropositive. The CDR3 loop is CASSLVGQGAHEQYF. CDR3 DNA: TGCGCCAGCAGCTTGGTTGGACAGGGGGCCCACGAGCAGTACTTC.